The 17 T cell receptor beta chains below all came from one sample that was sequenced in a study of T cells expressing NK-cell markers. TCRdb reworked the 5' RACE reads into one entry per CDR3 protein, no DNA. The sample has about 110,000 distinct CDR3 sequences. Input material: blood T cells: a sorted CD56 or NKG2C T cell subset, CD4+ or CD8+ T cells, or bulk PBMC T cells (not recorded which). The origin of the receptors is a woman aged 18-69 years in good health.

The gene calls are TRBV12-3 or TRBV12-4 and TRBJ1-1. CDR3 length: 15 residues. The CDR3 loop reads CASSLASEMNTEAFF.

The chain is built from TRBV7-9 and TRBJ2-2; TCRdb names TRBD1, which stays unverified in the absence of DNA. This CDR3 spans 16 amino acids. Looked up from germline, CDR1 is SEHNR and CDR2 is FQNEAQ (reference sequence). This chain's CDR3 is CASSLGPGKVSIELFF.

V is TRBV6-2 or TRBV6-3 and J is TRBJ2-5; the TCRdb call, TRBD1, lacks DNA for checking. Germline V gene sequence: CDR1 MNHEY, CDR2 SVGEGT. The CDR3 spans 15 residues. This CDR3 reads CASSYSAGPQETQYF.

The rearrangement joins TRBV11-1 to TRBJ2-2; TCRdb picks TRBD2, but there is no DNA to check that call. Germline CDR1 is SGHAT and CDR2 is FQDESV (reference sequence). The CDR3 runs 19 residues. The CDR3: CASSTPGLAGGVFPGELFF.

This sequence joins TRBV19 and TRBJ1-1; TCRdb indicates TRBD1, and absent DNA this call remains unverified. Germline-derived CDR1 and CDR2 are LNHDA and SQIVND (reference sequence). The CDR3 totals 15 residues. This chain's CDR3 is CASSIVPGVNTEAFF.

The rearrangement joins TRBV7-7 to TRBJ2-6. The V gene's germline CDR1 is SSHAT and CDR2 FNYEAQ (reference sequence). The CDR3 is 15 residues long. This CDR3 is CASSSGLAGANVLTF. Complete variable domain (other parts from reference TRBV7-7 and TRBJ2-6): GAGVSQSPRYKVTKRGQDVTLRCDPISSHATLYWYQQALGQGPEFLTYFNYEAQPDKSGLPSDRFSAERPEGSISTLTIQRTEQRDSAMYRCASSSGLAGANVLTFGAGSRLTVL.

The chain uses TRBV12-3 or TRBV12-4 and TRBJ2-7; TCRdb's D gene call, TRBD2, goes unchecked for lack of DNA. This CDR3 comprises 14 residues. Here the CDR3 reads CASSFGLAAYEQYF.

V gene TRBV21-1 combines with J gene TRBJ1-1; TCRdb proposes TRBD1, but this gene call is untestable without DNA. TRBV21-1 is given as a pseudogene. The CDR3 loop spans 18 amino acids. CDR3 region: CASSNSNRDTSGNTEAFF.

CDR3 in amino acids: CSARMLAGANNEQFF. The V call is TRBV20-1, the J call TRBJ2-1; as DNA is missing, the TRBD2 call by TCRdb cannot be tested. From germline, CDR1 is DFQATT and CDR2 SNEGSKA (reference sequence). The CDR3 contains 15 residues.

The chain links TRBV19 to TRBJ2-3; the TCRdb call, TRBD2, lacks DNA for checking. This CDR3 contains 16 residues. Germline V gene data show CDR1 as LNHDA and CDR2 as SQIVND (reference sequence). Here the CDR3 reads CASSTRFSSSTDTQYF.

The chain combines TRBV20-1 with TRBJ2-3. The CDR3 length is 14 residues. Germline assignment: CDR1 DFQATT and CDR2 SNEGSKA (reference sequence). The CDR3 reads CSANQAILTDTQYF.

The rearrangement links TRBV7-9 to TRBJ1-1; TCRdb lists TRBD1, though no DNA is available to test this call. The CDR3 has 14 residues. The germline V gene encodes CDR1 SEHNR and CDR2 FQNEAQ (reference sequence). The CDR3 sequence: CASSPDRTNTEAFF.

V usage is TRBV12-3 or TRBV12-4 and J usage is TRBJ2-3; the TRBD2 assignment by TCRdb is unverifiable without DNA. The CDR3 sequence is 14 residues long. The CDR3: CATEGLAVTDTQYF.

The chain employs TRBV5-6 and TRBJ2-1; TCRdb designates TRBD2, a call that cannot be tested without DNA. This CDR3 comprises 15 residues. Looked up from germline, CDR1 is SGHDT and CDR2 is YYEEEE. The chain's CDR3 is CASSARDYPYNEQFF.

This sequence joins TRBV20-1 and TRBJ2-5; TCRdb's assignment of TRBD1 cannot be checked, as there is no DNA. Looked up from germline, CDR1 is DFQATT and CDR2 is SNEGSKA (reference sequence). The CDR3 is 16 amino acids. The CDR3 here is CSARVWDSGVRETQYF.

The chain combines TRBV12-3 or TRBV12-4 with TRBJ2-7; the D call of TRBD2 rests on TCRdb alone, since no DNA is present to check it. This CDR3 comprises 16 residues. Here the CDR3 reads CASSLLPSGNGNEQYF.

This chain links TRBV5-6 with TRBJ2-7; no DNA is available, so the TRBD2 call from TCRdb remains unchecked. The CDR3 contains 15 residues. Germline CDR1 SGHDT, CDR2 YYEEEE. CDR3 amino acids: CASSFMTSGDYEQYF. The full variable domain, with the rest looked up from reference TRBV5-6 and TRBJ2-7, is DAGVTQSPTHLIKTRGQQVTLRCSPKSGHDTVSWYQQALGQGPQFIFQYYEEEERQRGNFPDRFSGHQFPNYSSELNVNALLLGDSALYLCASSFMTSGDYEQYFGPGTRLTVT.